This T cell receptor beta chain was captured in a study of shared clonotypes between healthy human individuals. Unsorted material relied on approximately 90 million PBMCs as the source of genomic DNA. For every subset, genomic DNA was evenly distributed across several immunoSEQ plates. Assay used: immunoSEQ multiplex PCR; TCRdb lists only in-frame clones, some missing. The sample gives about 490,000 clones, around 79% of which show up once; approximately 12% is in the top ten. The CDR3 length is 15 residues. V was pared by 4 bases and J by 3 bases, with 2 bases of the junction left unmatched. In germline, CDR1 is SGHVS, CDR2 FQNEAQ.

J is TRBJ2-1 and V is TRBV7-8, with 11 bases identical to TRBD2. The sequence was obtained from a woman aged 40 to 49 in good health. Some clones in this sample may be carry-over from other donors' samples. The specimen sequenced was PBMCs. CDR3 sequence: CASSYGTSGYNEQFF. In DNA form, the CDR3 reads TGTGCCAGCAGCTACGGGACTAGCGGCTACAATGAGCAGTTCTTC.